Listed below are T cell receptor beta chains from one sample, sequenced in a study of T cell responses to AZD1222 COVID-19 vaccine. Method: immunoSEQ multiplex PCR; TCRdb's copy keeps in-frame clones and lacks some. The sample consists of around 120,000 clones, roughly 90% of them appearing once. The source material was peripheral blood, sampled on day 0 of AZD1222 vaccination. The receptors come from an adult in good health. Both conserved end residues are part of each CDR3. D genes are given only for firm matches. Not every row has a clone size; where given, it reads once, few, many or a size class.

clone size	J gene	D gene	V gene	CDR3 length	CDR3 protein	CDR3 DNA
-	TRBJ1-2	-	TRBV5-1	16	CASSLGDHRENYGYTF	TGCGCCAGCAGCTTGGGTGACCACAGGGAAAACTATGGCTACACCTTC
-	TRBJ2-1	-	TRBV9	14	CASNRASHYNEQFF	TGTGCCAGCAACCGGGCCTCACACTACAATGAGCAGTTCTTC
-	TRBJ1-2	-	TRBV28	13	CASSERPISGYTF	TGTGCCAGCAGTGAACGCCCGATCAGCGGCTACACCTTC
-	TRBJ2-1	-	TRBV28	17	CASSSSEGGSSYNEQFF	TGTGCCAGCAGTTCCAGCGAGGGGGGGAGCTCCTACAATGAGCAGTTCTTC
-	TRBJ1-1	-	TRBV18	14	CASSPGSTNTEAFF	TGTGCCAGCTCACCAGGCTCTACGAACACTGAAGCTTTCTTT
-	TRBJ1-1	-	TRBV2	15	CASSEAPQSGTEAFF	TGTGCCAGCAGTGAAGCGCCCCAGTCGGGGACTGAAGCTTTCTTT
-	TRBJ2-1	-	TRBV6-5	12	CASGFPRVEQFF	TGTGCCAGCGGGTTTCCTAGGGTTGAGCAGTTCTTC
-	TRBJ2-1	-	TRBV5-4	14	CASSLGSGDNEQFF	TGTGCCAGCAGCTTGGGTTCCGGTGATAATGAGCAGTTCTTC
few	TRBJ2-7	-	TRBV5-1	14	CASSWGGAYYEQYF	TGCGCCAGCAGCTGGGGGGGCGCCTACTACGAGCAGTACTTC
-	TRBJ1-4	-	TRBV7-2	15	CASSSVWGGDEKLFF	TGTGCCAGCAGTTCTGTATGGGGGGGGGATGAAAAACTGTTTTTT
-	TRBJ2-1	TRBD2	TRBV5-8	17	CASSLQFGTSVHNEQFF	TGTGCCAGCAGCTTGCAGTTTGGGACTAGCGTACACAATGAGCAGTTCTTC
-	TRBJ1-6	-	TRBV10-2	13	CASSGQNNSPLHF	TGCGCCAGCAGTGGACAGAATAATTCACCCCTCCACTTT
-	TRBJ2-2	-	TRBV11-3	14	CASSLGPNTGELFF	TGTGCCAGCAGCTTGGGACCAAACACCGGGGAGCTGTTTTTT
-	TRBJ2-5	-	TRBV9	13	CASREDLQETQYF	TGTGCCAGCAGGGAGGATCTCCAAGAGACCCAGTACTTC
-	TRBJ2-7	-	TRBV4-1	15	CASSQLDGSSYEQYF	TGCGCCAGCAGCCAGCTAGATGGATCCTCCTACGAGCAGTACTTC
-	TRBJ2-5	TRBD2	TRBV4-2	15	CASSSETSGGETQYF	TGTGCCAGCAGCTCCGAGACTAGCGGGGGTGAGACCCAGTACTTC
-	TRBJ1-4	-	TRBV27	14	CASSLIGGNEKLFF	TGTGCCAGCAGTTTAATAGGGGGTAATGAAAAACTGTTTTTT
-	TRBJ2-7	-	TRBV5-4	13	CASSPGLPYEQYF	TGTGCCAGCAGCCCCGGACTTCCGTACGAGCAGTACTTC
-	TRBJ2-3	TRBD2	TRBV19	16	CASSIGLADLRYTQYF	TGTGCCAGTAGTATAGGGCTAGCGGACCTCAGATATACGCAGTATTTT
-	TRBJ1-5	-	TRBV4-1	15	CASSQDPGVDQPQHF	TGCGCCAGCAGCCAAGATCCGGGAGTCGATCAGCCCCAGCATTTT
few	TRBJ1-1	TRBD1	TRBV7-3	14	CASSNRGQNTEAFF	TGTGCCAGCAGCAACAGGGGGCAGAACACTGAAGCTTTCTTT
few	TRBJ1-3	-	TRBV7-3	14	CASRPRGRGNTIYF	TGTGCCAGCAGGCCAAGAGGGCGGGGGAACACCATATATTTT
once	TRBJ1-2	TRBD1	TRBV5-1	14	CASSLAGTGDGYTF	TGCGCCAGCAGCTTGGCCGGGACAGGGGATGGCTACACCTTC
-	TRBJ2-3	TRBD2	TRBV19	18	CASSISPLLAEITDTQYF	TGTGCCAGTAGTATCTCCCCCCTCCTAGCGGAAATCACAGATACGCAGTATTTT
-	TRBJ2-5	-	TRBV19	15	CASSNVEAITETQYF	TGTGCCAGTAGTAACGTGGAAGCTATCACGGAGACCCAGTACTTC
-	TRBJ1-5	TRBD1	TRBV18	15	CASSVRQGGNQPQHF	TGTGCCAGCTCCGTGCGACAGGGGGGCAATCAGCCCCAGCATTTT